This T cell receptor beta chain was found in a study of T cells in Graves' hyperthyroidism and ophthalmopathy. This clonotype was counted at least ten times. V gave up 10 bases and J gave up 2 bases; unmatched junction bases: 5. CDR1 and CDR2 from the germline V gene are MGHDK and SYGVNS. CDR3 length equals 13 residues. The CDR3 regions of TCR beta were amplified from RNA transcripts. The HTBI primer set was used in a first-round RT-PCR of the TCR CDR3. MiXCR, run by TCRdb on the multiplex PCR reads, gives a single entry per CDR3 protein. The sample holds hundreds of thousands of distinct CDR3 sequences, about 19% seen once. The PBMCs were taken from around 10 ml of fresh peripheral blood.

This clonotype originated in a young woman with Graves' hyperthyroidism. The sample consisted of blood. The chain joins TRBV25-1 to TRBJ2-7; 10 nucleotides align to TRBD1. CDR3 in amino acids: CATTGTGAYEQYF. CDR3 nucleotide sequence: TGTGCCACTACTGGGACAGGGGCCTACGAGCAGTACTTC.